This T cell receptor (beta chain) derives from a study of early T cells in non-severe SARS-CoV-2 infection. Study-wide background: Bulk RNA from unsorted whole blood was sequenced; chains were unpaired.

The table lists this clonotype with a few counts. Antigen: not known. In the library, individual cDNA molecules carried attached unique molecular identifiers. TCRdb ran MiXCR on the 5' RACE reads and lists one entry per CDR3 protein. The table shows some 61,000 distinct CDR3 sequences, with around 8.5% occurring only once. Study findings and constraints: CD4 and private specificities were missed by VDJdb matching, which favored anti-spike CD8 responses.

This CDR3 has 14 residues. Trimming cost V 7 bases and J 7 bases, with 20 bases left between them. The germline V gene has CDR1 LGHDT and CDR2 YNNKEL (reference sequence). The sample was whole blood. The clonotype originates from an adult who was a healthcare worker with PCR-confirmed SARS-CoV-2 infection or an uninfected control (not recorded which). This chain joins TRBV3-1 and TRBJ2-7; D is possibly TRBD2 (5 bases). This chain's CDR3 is CASTTGLSSGEQYF. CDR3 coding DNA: TGTGCCAGCACCACGGGGTTATCATCGGGTGAGCAGTACTTC.